A selection of T cell receptor beta chains follows, all from one sample in a study of control samples from healthy donors and cancer patients. Repertoires were generated with immunoSEQ multiplex PCR, while TCRdb's copy carries only in-frame clones and drops some. The sample contains 130,000 or so clones, around 92% of which appear only once. Sequenced: blood. The receptors stem from a man aged 50 to 59 in good health. Both conserved end residues are part of each CDR3. Each record gives: clone size, V gene, D gene, J gene, CDR3 protein, CDR3 DNA. The D gene is left open where the match is weak. Clone size, where shown, is once, few, many, or a class for clones that have expanded.

NA	TRBV10-2	NA	TRBJ1-1	CASSEWKTEAFF	TGCGCCAGCAGTGAATGGAAGACTGAAGCTTTCTTT
NA	TRBV5-5	NA	TRBJ1-5	CASSFRINSNQPQHF	TGTGCCAGCAGCTTCAGGATTAATAGCAATCAGCCCCAGCATTTT
NA	TRBV15	NA	TRBJ2-2	CATSRGEQGANTGELFF	TGTGCCACCAGCAGAGGGGAACAAGGGGCGAACACCGGGGAGCTGTTTTTT
NA	TRBV9	NA	TRBJ2-1	CASSPLARAIISYNEQFF	TGTGCCAGCAGCCCGCTAGCGCGGGCTATAATTTCCTACAATGAGCAGTTCTTC
NA	TRBV9	TRBD2	TRBJ2-7	CASSVVPGGLYEQYF	TGTGCCAGCAGCGTAGTTCCGGGAGGCCTCTACGAGCAGTACTTC
NA	TRBV6-5	TRBD2	TRBJ2-7	CASSLSRGGLGEQYF	TGTGCCAGCAGTCTCTCTCGGGGGGGATTGGGCGAGCAGTACTTC
NA	TRBV5-6	NA	TRBJ2-7	CASLASADYEQYF	TGTGCCAGCCTGGCTAGCGCCGACTACGAGCAGTACTTC
NA	TRBV6-5	NA	TRBJ2-1	CASFRTVRQFF	TGTGCCAGCTTCCGGACGGTTAGACAGTTCTTC
NA	TRBV6-1	TRBD1	TRBJ1-1	CASSGGGTGNWITEAFF	TGTGCCAGCAGTGGGGGGGGGACAGGGAATTGGATCACTGAAGCTTTCTTT
few	TRBV18	TRBD1	TRBJ2-3	CASSLGTGGTDTQYF	TGTGCCAGCTCACTCGGGACAGGGGGAACAGATACGCAGTATTTT
NA	TRBV5-1	TRBD2	TRBJ2-3	CASSWGGPSDTQYF	TGCGCCAGCAGTTGGGGAGGGCCCTCAGATACGCAGTATTTT
NA	TRBV20-1	NA	TRBJ1-2	CSPAYGYTF	TGCAGTCCTGCCTATGGCTACACCTTC
NA	TRBV7-2	NA	TRBJ2-2	CASSLAAEFTGELFF	TGTGCCAGCAGCTTAGCGGCAGAATTCACCGGGGAGCTGTTTTTT
NA	TRBV5-1	TRBD1	TRBJ1-1	CASRPGQANTEAFF	TGCGCCAGCAGACCGGGACAGGCGAACACTGAAGCTTTCTTT
NA	TRBV9	TRBD1	TRBJ2-7	CASSSRDRDPYEQYF	TGTGCCAGCAGCTCCCGGGACAGAGACCCCTACGAGCAGTACTTC
NA	TRBV10-2	NA	TRBJ1-5	CASSDRNFNQPQHF	TGCGCCAGCAGTGACAGGAATTTCAATCAGCCCCAGCATTTT
NA	TRBV11-2	NA	TRBJ1-3	CASSLEVRFSGNTIYF	TGTGCCAGCAGCTTAGAGGTCAGGTTCTCTGGAAACACCATATATTTT
once	TRBV5-8	TRBD1	TRBJ1-5	CASSGRQGRSNQPQHF	TGTGCCAGCAGCGGGCGACAGGGGCGTAGCAATCAGCCCCAGCATTTT
once	TRBV9	NA	TRBJ1-6	CASSPADSPLHF	TGTGCCAGCAGCCCCGCAGACTCACCCCTCCACTTT
NA	TRBV6-2/TRBV6-3	NA	TRBJ1-1	CASSFHRQVNTEAFF	TGTGCCAGCAGTTTCCATCGACAGGTGAACACTGAAGCTTTCTTT
NA	TRBV6-5	TRBD1	TRBJ2-4	CASSLRDRENIQYF	TGTGCCAGCAGCCTCCGGGACAGGGAGAACATTCAGTACTTC
NA	TRBV9	NA	TRBJ2-1	CASSVVGGDYNEQFF	TGTGCCAGCAGCGTAGTCGGGGGAGATTACAATGAGCAGTTCTTC
NA	TRBV30	TRBD1	TRBJ1-2	CAWGLPAGGGSYGYTF	TGTGCCTGGGGCCTACCCGCAGGGGGCGGTAGCTATGGCTACACCTTC
NA	TRBV7-6	TRBD2	TRBJ2-3	CASSSSGGRTDTQYF	TGTGCCAGCAGCTCTAGCGGGGGCCGCACAGATACGCAGTATTTT
NA	TRBV19	NA	TRBJ1-4	CASRSTGLGNEKLFF	TGTGCCAGTAGGTCAACAGGGCTGGGTAATGAAAAACTGTTTTTT
NA	TRBV30	TRBD1	TRBJ2-7	CAWSGGRQGLGYEQYF	TGTGCCTGGAGTGGAGGTCGACAGGGTCTCGGATACGAGCAGTACTTC
NA	TRBV6-2/TRBV6-3	NA	TRBJ2-7	CASSTQGYEQYF	TGTGCCAGCAGTACCCAGGGGTACGAGCAGTACTTC
NA	TRBV6-1	TRBD2	TRBJ2-5	CASSEKDSGGRLGETQYF	TGTGCCAGCAGTGAAAAGGATAGCGGGGGGCGGTTGGGAGAGACCCAGTACTTC